The next 32 T cell receptor beta chains were all read from a single sample in a study of CD8+ T cells in alopecia areata. Following RNA extraction, reverse transcription yielded cDNA that acted as the sequencing template. Profiled with immunoSEQ multiplex PCR; TCRdb holds only in-frame clones, not every one. The table records around 200,000 clones, about 48% of them present only once. Described treatment: oral pan-JAK inhibitor, 5-10 mg twice daily. Material: CD8+ T cells sorted from blood, obtained at week 24, from a patient treated with tofacitinib. The receptor set was obtained from a human donor with alopecia areata.

This clone was detected only a few times. CDR3 region: CASRQDGGPSSYNEQFF. The CDR3 DNA reads TGCGCCAGCAGACAGGACGGGGGGCCGAGCTCCTACAATGAGCAGTTCTTC. The chain recombines TRBV4-3 with TRBJ2-1; TRBD2 might be the D (7 bases). In germline, CDR1 is LGHNA, CDR2 YSLEER. CDR3 length: 17 amino acids. The germline V and J ends were trimmed by 6 bases and 0 bases, with 18 bases remaining between them.

This clone has a handful of counts. J is TRBJ1-1 and V is TRBV19; 8 bases fit TRBD1. Germline-derived CDR1 and CDR2 are LNHDA and SQIVND (reference sequence). The trim removed 5 bases at V and 5 bases at J, leaving 10 bases unmatched. This CDR3 comprises 15 residues. CDR3 loop: CASSPRQGTWTEAFF. CDR3 sequence (DNA): TGTGCCAGTAGTCCTAGACAGGGGACGTGGACTGAAGCTTTCTTT.

The chain joins TRBV9 to TRBJ2-2; D gene unclear. Germline V CDR1 and CDR2: SGDLS, YYNGEE. The CDR3 has 12 amino acids. V was clipped by 4 bases and J by 9 bases, with 10 bases between them. CDR3 residues: CASSPGPRELFF. CDR3 nucleotide sequence: TGTGCCAGCAGCCCCGGCCCCCGGGAGCTGTTTTTT. The full variable domain, rest sourced from reference TRBV9 and TRBJ2-2, is DSGVTQTPKHLITATGQRVTLRCSPRSGDLSVYWYQQSLDQGLQFLIQYYNGEERAKGNILERFSAQQFPDLHSELNLSSLELGDSALYFCASSPGPRELFFGEGSRLTVL.

The rearrangement joins TRBV2 to TRBJ1-5, with D possibly matching TRBD1 (5 bases). The CDR3 totals 16 residues. Per germline, CDR1 SNHLY and CDR2 FYNNEI. V lost 5 bases and J lost 3, with 17 bases in between. The CDR3 region has the DNA TGTGCCAGCAGTTTCCCCCCGGGGGAAGACAATCAGCCCCAGCATTTT. It codes for CASSFPPGEDNQPQHF.

In its sample, this clone was seen a few times. The V and J genes are TRBV30 and TRBJ1-2; no clear D. The CDR3 is 11 residues long. V lost 7 bases and J 6 bases, leaving 12 bases between the germline ends. Germline CDR1 is GTSNPN and CDR2 is SVGIG (reference sequence). The CDR3 coding sequence is TGTGCCTTACCTATTGGGGATGGCTACACCTTC. This codes for CALPIGDGYTF.

The V and J genes are TRBV7-3 and TRBJ1-2; 10 nucleotides match TRBD1. The CDR3 is 15 residues long. The V gene end was trimmed by 2 bases and the J gene end by 7 bases; junction bases not matched to a gene: 7. CDR1 is SGHTA, CDR2 FQGTGA, per germline. The CDR3 nucleotides are TGTGCCAGCAGCTTAGACGGGACAGGGGCGTTTGGCTACACCTTC. It is translated as CASSLDGTGAFGYTF.

This clone was seen more than once but under ten times. CDR3 bases: TGTGCCAGCAGTTTAAAGGGACAGAGTTTAAATGAAAAACTGTTTTTT. It translates to CASSLKGQSLNEKLFF. V is TRBV27 and J is TRBJ1-4, with 7 bases lining up with TRBD1. The CDR3 contains 16 residues. The germline V gene has CDR1 MNHEY and CDR2 SMNVEV (reference sequence). The V and J ends lost 2 bases and 5 bases, in that order; junction bases with no gene match: 8.

V is TRBV7-9 and J is TRBJ2-5; perhaps TRBD2 as D (7 bases). Germline CDR1 reads SEHNR; CDR2 reads FQNEAQ (reference sequence). Trimming cost V 4 bases and J 1 base, with 16 bases left between them. The CDR3 loop spans 16 amino acids. The CDR3 spells CASSSGGPAIQETQYF. The DNA of the CDR3 is TGTGCCAGCAGCTCCGGGGGGCCGGCGATCCAAGAGACCCAGTACTTC. Based on the CDR3 plus reference TRBV7-9 and TRBJ2-5, the full variable domain is DTGVSQNPRHKITKRGQNVTFRCDPISEHNRLYWYRQTLGQGPEFLTYFQNEAQLEKSRLLSDRFSAERPKGSFSTLEIQRTEQGDSAMYLCASSSGGPAIQETQYFGPGTRLLVL.

This clone appeared many times. The chain couples TRBV7-2 to TRBJ1-1, with D maybe TRBD1 (5 bases). The CDR3 covers 15 residues. CDR1 and CDR2 (germline): SGHTA, FQGNSA. The V end lost 4 bases, the J end lost 3 bases, and 15 bases lay between the germline ends. This CDR3 is CASSSRGYPYTEAFF. The CDR3 bases are TGTGCCAGCAGCTCGCGGGGCTACCCTTACACTGAAGCTTTCTTT.

The gene calls are TRBV5-1 and TRBJ2-7; a possible D gene is TRBD1 (6 bases). The CDR3 spans 14 residues. Germline values: CDR1 SGHRS, CDR2 YFSETQ. V dropped 4 bases and J dropped 1 base, with 12 bases sitting between them. The CDR3: CASSLTQGSYEQYF. CDR3 DNA sequence: TGCGCCAGCAGCCTTACTCAGGGGTCCTACGAGCAGTACTTC.

This clone has just a few counts. The chain recombines TRBV19 with TRBJ1-2; no clear D. Deletions cut 7 bases from V and 4 bases from J, with 13 bases between. CDR1 and CDR2 (germline): LNHDA, SQIVND (reference sequence). The CDR3 contains 13 residues. In nucleotides, the CDR3 is TGTGCCAGTACCTCGGGCCTGGTCTATGGCTACACCTTC. As protein: CASTSGLVYGYTF. Supplemented by reference TRBV19 and TRBJ1-2, the full variable domain reads DGGITQSPKYLFRKEGQNVTLSCEQNLNHDAMYWYRQDPGQGLRLIYYSQIVNDFQKGDIAEGYSVSREKKESFPLTVTSAQKNPTAFYLCASTSGLVYGYTFGSGTRLTVV.

The chain recombines TRBV5-6 with TRBJ2-3, with 7 nucleotides matching TRBD2. CDR1 and CDR2 from the germline V gene are SGHDT and YYEEEE. This CDR3 spans 17 amino acids. V dropped 1 base and J dropped 3; count of bases not matched to a gene: 11. The CDR3 loop is CASSLRSGRRGTDTQYF. CDR3 DNA sequence: TGTGCCAGCAGCTTGCGAAGTGGGCGGCGGGGGACAGATACGCAGTATTTT.

This clone was observed a few times. V gene TRBV23-1 combines with J gene TRBJ1-1; no clear D. TRBV23-1 is annotated as an ORF whose role is uncertain. The CDR3 is made up of 14 amino acids. V lost 0 bases and J lost 1, with 6 bases in between. The CDR3 nucleotides are TGCGCCAGCAGTCAATCCGGGAGGAACACTGAAGCTTTCTTT. Translating it yields CASSQSGRNTEAFF.

This chain links TRBV5-5 with TRBJ2-3; 9 nucleotides match TRBD2. The length of the CDR3 is 16 residues. CDR1 is SGHKS and CDR2 is YYEKEE in the germline V gene (reference sequence). V lost 1 base, J lost 1 base, and 4 bases stayed unmatched. Written as DNA, the CDR3 is TGTGCCAGCAGCTTGACTAGCGGGTTCGGCACAGATACGCAGTATTTT. It is translated as CASSLTSGFGTDTQYF.

The V and J genes are TRBV30 and TRBJ1-2, with 7 bases fitting TRBD1. Germline-derived CDR1 and CDR2 are GTSNPN and SVGIG (reference sequence). CDR3 size: 15 residues. The junction had 10 bases not matched to a gene; V was cut back by 1 base and J by 5 bases. The DNA for the CDR3 is TGTGCCTGGAGTGCCATGACAGGGACCCCTTATGGCTACACCTTC. This encodes CAWSAMTGTPYGYTF.

The chain has TRBV7-2 and TRBJ2-1, with TRBD2 identical over 14 bases. Per the germline V gene, CDR1 is SGHTA and CDR2 is FQGNSA. Losses at the gene ends were 3 bases for V and 10 bases for J; bases not matched to a gene: 8. This CDR3 region has 16 residues. The CDR3 coding sequence is TGTGCCAGCAGCTTTGGAACGGGACTAGCGGGGGAGGAGCAGTTCTTC. It translates to CASSFGTGLAGEEQFF.

This chain connects TRBV4-2 to TRBJ2-5, with D perhaps matching TRBD1 or TRBD2 (5 bases each). With 2 bases removed from V and 5 bases from J, the gap between germline ends came to 21 bases. This CDR3 is 17 amino acids long. CDR1 is LGHNA and CDR2 is YNFKEQ in the germline V gene. The CDR3 nucleotides are TGTGCCAGCAGCCAATCCGCTAGTCGGGTAGGGGAGGAGACCCAGTACTTC. Amino acid sequence: CASSQSASRVGEETQYF.

V is TRBV25-1 and J is TRBJ2-7; 8 nucleotides match TRBD1. The germline CDR1 and CDR2 sequences are MGHDK and SYGVNS. The V and J ends lost 3 bases and 5 bases, in that order; junction bases with no gene match: 6. The CDR3 has 14 amino acids. The CDR3 region has the DNA TGTGCCAGCAGTGACGACAGGGGTAGCGACGAGCAGTACTTC. This encodes CASSDDRGSDEQYF.

This clone came up a few times. The CDR3 here is CASSQDVGINEQFF. The CDR3 bases are TGCGCCAGCAGCCAAGATGTAGGGATCAATGAGCAGTTCTTC. The chain links TRBV4-3 to TRBJ2-1; unclear D gene. CDR3 length: 14 amino acids. The germline V gene encodes CDR1 LGHNA and CDR2 YSLEER. V gave up 0 bases and J gave up 6 bases, with 9 bases separating them.

V gene TRBV20-1 combines with J gene TRBJ1-5; D remains ambiguous. Trimming removed 0 bases from V and 12 bases from J, with 9 bases in between. This CDR3 has 11 residues. The germline V gene has CDR1 DFQATT and CDR2 SNEGSKA (reference sequence). The CDR3 loop reads CSARDVNIQHF. For the CDR3, the DNA is TGCAGTGCTAGAGATGTCAACATCCAGCATTTT.

The chain joins TRBV4-3 to TRBJ1-1, with 7 bases aligning to TRBD1. Germline trimming cut 3 bases from V and 8 bases from J; bases unmatched to any gene: 6. CDR1 is LGHNA, CDR2 YSLEER, per germline. The CDR3 has 13 amino acids. CDR3 loop: CASSHDRVEEAFF. The CDR3 DNA is TGCGCCAGCAGCCATGACAGGGTCGAGGAAGCTTTCTTT.

The chain uses TRBV5-4 and TRBJ1-1, with 8 bases aligning to TRBD1. Germline CDR1 is SGHNT and CDR2 is YYREEE (reference sequence). The CDR3 contains 12 residues. V lost 1 base to trimming and J lost 8 bases; unmatched junction nucleotides: 1. Here the CDR3 reads CASSLRQGEAFF. CDR3 bases: TGTGCCAGCAGCTTGAGACAGGGGGAAGCTTTCTTT. Full variable domain (outside the CDR3, taken from reference TRBV5-4 and TRBJ1-1): ETGVTQSPTHLIKTRGQQVTLRCSSQSGHNTVSWYQQALGQGPQFIFQYYREEENGRGNFPPRFSGLQFPNYSSELNVNALELDDSALYLCASSLRQGEAFFGQGTRLTVV.

The chain has TRBV7-2 and TRBJ2-3; no reliable D call. Trimming took off 6 bases at V and 0 bases at J, with 4 bases between the two ends. The CDR3 spans 12 residues. CDR1 SGHTA and CDR2 FQGNSA come from the germline V gene. In nucleotides, the CDR3 is TGTGCCAGCAGGCCAAGCACAGATACGCAGTATTTT. Its protein is CASRPSTDTQYF.

J is TRBJ1-2 and V is TRBV29-1, with a tentative D call TRBD1 (5 bases). CDR1 is SQVTM, CDR2 ANQGSEA, per germline. The CDR3 loop spans 15 amino acids. Trimming stripped 0 bases from V and 2 bases from J, with 13 bases between. The CDR3 nucleotides are TGCAGCGTTGAAGAGAGTGGGGACCTCAACTATGGCTACACCTTC. It codes for CSVEESGDLNYGYTF.

V usage is TRBV4-3 and J usage is TRBJ2-3; D is unclear. V dropped 4 bases and J dropped 2 bases, with 13 bases sitting between them. Germline loops: CDR1 LGHNA, CDR2 YSLEER. The CDR3 sequence is 15 residues long. Here the CDR3 DNA reads TGCGCCAGCAGCCTGGATGGTGGTAACACAGATACGCAGTATTTT. Its translation is CASSLDGGNTDTQYF.

The rearrangement joins TRBV6-5 to TRBJ2-1; tentative D call: TRBD2 (6 bases). V was cut by 6 bases and J by 7 bases, with 16 bases left in between. Germline loops: CDR1 MNHEY, CDR2 SVGAGI. The CDR3 totals 14 residues. The DNA of the CDR3 is TGTGCCAGCAGGGTACCCGGGGGTAGGAATGAGCAGTTCTTC. It encodes CASRVPGGRNEQFF.

The V call is TRBV11-2, the J call TRBJ1-1; tentative D call: TRBD1 (6 bases). Germline values: CDR1 SGHAT, CDR2 FQNNGV. Trimming pared 3 bases from V and 5 bases from J, leaving 19 bases between. CDR3 length: 16 amino acids. The CDR3 loop reads CASSLSAGGGRTEAFF. CDR3 DNA sequence: TGTGCCAGCAGCTTGAGCGCGGGGGGCGGGAGGACTGAAGCTTTCTTT.

The rearrangement links TRBV5-1 to TRBJ1-1; D not resolved. CDR1 and CDR2 (germline): SGHRS, YFSETQ. Deletions cut 5 bases from V and 3 bases from J, with 11 bases between. The CDR3 is 13 amino acids. The CDR3 DNA reads TGCGCCAGCAGGGACGCTCGGGACACTGAAGCTTTCTTT. Its protein is CASRDARDTEAFF.

The rearrangement joins TRBV9 to TRBJ1-6; D remains unclear. CDR3 length equals 15 residues. Germline values: CDR1 SGDLS, CDR2 YYNGEE. V gave up 2 bases and J gave up 8 bases, with 14 bases separating them. Written as DNA, the CDR3 is TGTGCCAGCAGCGTGGATGGGAACGGAGATTCACCCCTCCACTTT. Protein product: CASSVDGNGDSPLHF.

This clone was seen more than once but under ten times. This chain connects TRBV4-1 to TRBJ2-1, with D perhaps assigned TRBD1 or TRBD2 (6 bases each). The V gene lost 2 bases and the J gene lost 6 bases, with 20 bases spanning the gap. The length of the CDR3 is 17 residues. In germline, CDR1 is MGHRA, CDR2 YSYEKL. The CDR3 sequence is CASSQTLAAVGANEQFF. In DNA, the CDR3 is TGCGCCAGCAGCCAAACCTTAGCGGCGGTGGGGGCCAATGAGCAGTTCTTC.

The chain combines TRBV7-9 with TRBJ2-3; no clear D. The CDR3 is 16 residues long. Germline CDR1 is SEHNR and CDR2 is FQNEAQ (reference sequence). Trimming shortened V by 2 bases and J by 1 base, and 13 bases separated the two germline ends. As DNA, the CDR3 is TGTGCCAGCAGCTTATTCGCTTCGCCCGGCACAGATACGCAGTATTTT. Residues: CASSLFASPGTDTQYF.

The sample holds a few counts of this clone. CDR3 sequence reads: CSVRDREAQSGYTF. The CDR3 DNA follows: TGCAGCGTGCGGGACAGGGAGGCCCAAAGCGGCTACACCTTC. The chain has TRBV29-1 and TRBJ1-2; 9 positions agree with TRBD1. There are 14 residues in the CDR3. Germline CDR1 SQVTM, CDR2 ANQGSEA. Losses at the gene ends were 6 bases for V and 8 bases for J; bases not matched to a gene: 13.